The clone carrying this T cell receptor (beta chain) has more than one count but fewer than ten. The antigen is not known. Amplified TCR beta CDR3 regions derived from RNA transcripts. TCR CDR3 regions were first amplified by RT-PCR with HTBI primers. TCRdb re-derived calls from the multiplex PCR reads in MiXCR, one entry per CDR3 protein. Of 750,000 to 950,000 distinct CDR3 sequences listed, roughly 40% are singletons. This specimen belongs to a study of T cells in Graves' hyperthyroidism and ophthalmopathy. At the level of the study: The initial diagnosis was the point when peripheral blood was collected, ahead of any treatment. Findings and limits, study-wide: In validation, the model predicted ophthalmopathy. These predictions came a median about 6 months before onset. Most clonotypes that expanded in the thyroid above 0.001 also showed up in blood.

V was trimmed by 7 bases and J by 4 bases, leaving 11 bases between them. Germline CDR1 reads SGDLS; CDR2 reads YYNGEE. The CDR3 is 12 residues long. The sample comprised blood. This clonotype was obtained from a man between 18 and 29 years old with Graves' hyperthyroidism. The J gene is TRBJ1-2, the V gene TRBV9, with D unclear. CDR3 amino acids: CASSENLYGYTF. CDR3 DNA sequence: TGTGCCAGCTCAGAGAATCTCTATGGCTACACCTTC.